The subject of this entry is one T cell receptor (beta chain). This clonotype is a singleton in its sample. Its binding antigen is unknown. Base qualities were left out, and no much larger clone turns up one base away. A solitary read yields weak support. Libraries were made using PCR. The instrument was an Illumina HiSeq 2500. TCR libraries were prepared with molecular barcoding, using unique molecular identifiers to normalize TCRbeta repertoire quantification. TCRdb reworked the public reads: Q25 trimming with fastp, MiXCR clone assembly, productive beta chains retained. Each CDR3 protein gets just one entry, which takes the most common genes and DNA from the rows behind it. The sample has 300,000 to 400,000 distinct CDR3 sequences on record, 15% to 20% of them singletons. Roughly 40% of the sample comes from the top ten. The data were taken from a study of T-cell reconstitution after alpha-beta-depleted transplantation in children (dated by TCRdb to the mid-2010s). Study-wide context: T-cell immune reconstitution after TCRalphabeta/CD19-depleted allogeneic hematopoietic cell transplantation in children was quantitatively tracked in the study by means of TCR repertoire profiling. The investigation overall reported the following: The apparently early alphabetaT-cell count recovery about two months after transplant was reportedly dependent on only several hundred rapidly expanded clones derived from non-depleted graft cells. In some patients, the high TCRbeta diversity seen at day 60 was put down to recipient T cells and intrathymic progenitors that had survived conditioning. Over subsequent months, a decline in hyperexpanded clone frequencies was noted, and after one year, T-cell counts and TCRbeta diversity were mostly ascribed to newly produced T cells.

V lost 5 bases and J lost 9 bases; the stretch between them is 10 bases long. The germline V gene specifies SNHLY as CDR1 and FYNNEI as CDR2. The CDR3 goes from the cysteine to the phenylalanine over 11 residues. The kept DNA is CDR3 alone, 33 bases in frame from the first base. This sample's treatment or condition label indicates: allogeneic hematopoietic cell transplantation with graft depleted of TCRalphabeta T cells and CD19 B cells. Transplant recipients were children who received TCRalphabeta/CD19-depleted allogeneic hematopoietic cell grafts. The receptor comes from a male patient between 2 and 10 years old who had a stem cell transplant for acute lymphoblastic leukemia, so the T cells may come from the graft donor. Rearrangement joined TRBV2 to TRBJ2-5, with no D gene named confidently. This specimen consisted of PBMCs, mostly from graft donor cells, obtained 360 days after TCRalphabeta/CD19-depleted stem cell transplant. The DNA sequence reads TGTGCCAGCAGTTCCCCCGGAGCCCAGTACTTC. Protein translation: CASSSPGAQYF. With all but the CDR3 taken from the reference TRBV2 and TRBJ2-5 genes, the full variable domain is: EPEVTQTPSHQVTQMGQEVILRCVPISNHLYFYWYRQILGQKVEFLVSFYNNEISEKSEIFDDQFSVERPDGSNFTLKIRSTKLEDSAMYFCASSSPGAQYFGPGTRLLVL.